A selection of T cell receptor beta chains follows, all from one sample in a study of blood T cell repertoires in COVID-19. Here immunoSEQ multiplex PCR was the method, and the copy in TCRdb shows in-frame clones only, minus some. In the table there are around 180,000 clones, 85% of which are singletons. Sequenced sample: peripheral blood. These receptors all stem from a person between 70 and 80 years old with COVID-19, enrolled during active disease. The CDR3 runs from the conserved cysteine through the conserved F or W. The D gene is left open where the match is weak. Some rows have no size entry. The others give once, few or many, or a class for an expanded clone.

>TRBV28|TRBJ1-2|NA|NA
CASSYTLRTAYGYTF
TGTGCCAGCAGCTATACCCTTAGGACAGCTTATGGCTACACCTTC
>TRBV19|TRBJ2-6|NA|NA
CASSTIAGANVLTF
TGTGCCAGTAGTACCATTGCTGGGGCCAACGTCCTGACTTTC
>TRBV10-3|TRBJ2-3|NA|NA
CAISAGADTQYF
TGTGCCATCAGTGCGGGTGCAGATACGCAGTATTTT
>TRBV6-5|TRBJ1-1|NA|NA
CASIGVRNTEAFF
TGTGCCAGCATTGGAGTGAGAAACACTGAAGCTTTCTTT
>TRBV18|TRBJ2-7|NA|NA
CASSPLHKDTIEQYF
TGTGCCAGCTCACCGCTTCACAAGGACACAATCGAGCAGTACTTC
>TRBV7-2|TRBJ2-5|TRBD2|few
CASSRGLAGQETQYF
TGTGCCAGCAGCAGAGGACTAGCGGGACAAGAGACCCAGTACTTC
>TRBV7-2|TRBJ2-7|TRBD2|NA
CASSLTSGSINEQYF
TGTGCCAGCAGCCTGACTAGCGGGAGTATCAACGAGCAGTACTTC
>TRBV7-9|TRBJ1-2|TRBD1|NA
CASSSRQGADGYTF
TGTGCCAGCAGCTCCCGACAGGGGGCCGATGGCTACACCTTC
>TRBV5-4|TRBJ1-4|NA|NA
CASSSNSGGREKLFF
TGTGCCAGCAGCTCCAACAGCGGTGGGAGGGAAAAACTGTTTTTT
>TRBV19|TRBJ2-7|TRBD2|NA
CASSSTSGASYEQYF
TGTGCCAGTAGCTCGACTAGCGGGGCGTCCTACGAGCAGTACTTC
>TRBV7-9|TRBJ2-7|NA|few
CASTRGGYEQYF
TGTGCCAGCACCAGGGGGGGTTACGAGCAGTACTTC
>TRBV6-2/TRBV6-3|TRBJ2-3|TRBD2|once
CASSPTSGRARYNTDTQYF
TGTGCCAGCAGCCCGACTAGCGGGAGGGCCCGTTACAACACAGATACGCAGTATTTT
>TRBV19|TRBJ1-2|NA|NA
CASSTQGFYGYTF
TGTGCCAGTAGCACCCAGGGATTCTATGGCTACACCTTC
>TRBV28|TRBJ1-2|NA|NA
CASNPGGTSRGYTF
TGTGCCAGCAACCCGGGGGGCACCAGTCGTGGCTACACCTTC
>TRBV21-1|TRBJ1-1|NA|NA
CASSNADRGPFFCTEAFF
TGTGCCAGCAGCAACGCAGACAGGGGGCCATTTTTCTGCACTGAAGCTTTCTTT
>TRBV9|TRBJ1-6|TRBD1|NA
CASSDRQGRLHF
TGTGCCAGCAGCGATCGACAGGGACGCCTCCACTTT
>TRBV6-6|TRBJ1-3|TRBD1|NA
CASSKDRGGGNTIYF
TGTGCCAGCAGCAAGGACAGGGGAGGTGGAAACACCATATATTTT
>TRBV6-5|TRBJ2-7|NA|NA
CASEAHYEQYF
TGTGCCAGCGAGGCCCACTACGAGCAGTACTTC
>TRBV28|TRBJ1-1|TRBD1|NA
CASSFAGQAPFF
TGTGCCAGCAGCTTCGCAGGACAGGCGCCTTTCTTT
>TRBV9|TRBJ1-2|TRBD1|NA
CASSVGGQGWRVGYTF
TGTGCCAGCAGCGTAGGGGGACAGGGATGGAGAGTCGGCTACACCTTC
>TRBV5-8|TRBJ2-7|NA|NA
CASSLEQPSFRNEQYF
TGTGCCAGCAGCTTGGAACAGCCATCCTTTAGGAACGAGCAGTACTTC
>TRBV7-9|TRBJ1-2|NA|NA
CASSLAGAGEANYGYTF
TGTGCCAGCAGCTTAGCGGGGGCAGGGGAAGCTAACTATGGCTACACCTTC
>TRBV6-4|TRBJ1-1|NA|NA
CASSEGWETEAFF
TGTGCCAGCAGTGAAGGGTGGGAGACTGAAGCTTTCTTT
>TRBV3-1/TRBV3-2|TRBJ1-5|NA|once
CASSQGRGDPQHF
TGTGCCAGCAGCCAAGGTCGGGGGGATCCCCAGCATTTT
>TRBV28|TRBJ1-2|TRBD1|NA
CASAVTGLFYGYTF
TGTGCCAGCGCGGTGACAGGGTTGTTCTATGGCTACACCTTC
>TRBV7-2|TRBJ2-3|NA|NA
CASSLASGADTQYF
TGTGCCAGCAGCTTAGCTTCGGGTGCAGATACGCAGTATTTT
>TRBV28|TRBJ1-1|NA|NA
CASRHTGLDAEAFF
TGTGCCAGCAGACATACAGGTTTGGACGCTGAAGCTTTCTTT
>TRBV12-3/TRBV12-4|TRBJ2-1|NA|NA
CASSLGAPNEQFF
TGTGCCAGCAGTTTGGGGGCCCCCAATGAGCAGTTCTTC
>TRBV5-6|TRBJ2-2|NA|NA
CASSPPPAGGNTGELFF
TGTGCCAGCAGCCCCCCCCCGGCTGGCGGGAACACCGGGGAGCTGTTTTTT
>TRBV29-1|TRBJ2-1|NA|NA
CSVVFAGEQFF
TGCAGCGTTGTTTTTGCGGGGGAGCAGTTCTTC
>TRBV5-8|TRBJ1-5|TRBD1|NA
CASSLEGQGAGEPQHF
TGTGCCAGCAGCTTGGAGGGTCAGGGGGCAGGGGAGCCCCAGCATTTT
>TRBV6-5|TRBJ1-1|TRBD1|once
CASSRGQATEAFF
TGTGCCAGCAGTAGGGGACAGGCCACTGAAGCTTTCTTT
>TRBV5-6|TRBJ2-3|TRBD2|NA
CASSQVGRGGTDTQYF
TGTGCCAGCAGCCAAGTGGGCCGGGGGGGCACAGATACGCAGTATTTT
>TRBV7-9|TRBJ1-3|NA|NA
CASSPVASGNTIYF
TGTGCCAGCAGCCCAGTGGCCTCTGGAAACACCATATATTTT
>TRBV28|TRBJ1-6|TRBD1|few
CASSPSGTGKNSPLHF
TGTGCCAGCAGTCCATCCGGGACAGGGAAAAATTCACCCCTCCACTTT
>TRBV5-1|TRBJ2-7|TRBD1|NA
CATRGDRSSYEQYF
TGCGCCACCCGCGGGGACAGGAGCTCCTACGAGCAGTACTTC
>TRBV6-6|TRBJ2-1|TRBD1|NA
CASSYGRGLNEQFF
TGTGCCAGCAGTTACGGCAGGGGGCTGAATGAGCAGTTCTTC